This is a list of T cell receptor beta chains from one sample in a study of control samples from healthy donors and cancer patients. Measured with immunoSEQ multiplex PCR; TCRdb has only the in-frame clones, and not every one. The sample has some 130,000 clones; approximately 92% are singletons. The sequencing sample was made of blood. The source of these receptors is a woman in her forties or fifties in good health. CDR3s include the opening cysteine and the closing phenylalanine or tryptophan.

V: TRBV24-1; J: TRBJ2-5; CDR3: CATSEPGTFQETQYF
V: TRBV11-3; J: TRBJ2-1; CDR3: CASSFRSYNEQFF
V: TRBV24-1; J: TRBJ1-1; CDR3: CATRQGRSEAFF
V: TRBV6-5; J: TRBJ2-4; CDR3: CASSTTLAKNIQYF
V: TRBV10-3; J: TRBJ1-5; CDR3: CAISESAGGGNQPQHF
V: TRBV2; J: TRBJ2-2; CDR3: CASSDAGPPGELFF
V: TRBV28; J: TRBJ1-5; CDR3: CASSPQGYSNQPQHF
V: TRBV19; J: TRBJ2-7; CDR3: CASSASSYEQYF
V: TRBV6-1; J: TRBJ2-2; CDR3: CASSEVSAMGELFF
V: TRBV5-1; J: TRBJ2-1; CDR3: CASSLGLNNEQFF
V: TRBV5-1; J: TRBJ2-2; CDR3: CASSLQENTGELFF
V: TRBV24-1; J: TRBJ1-1; CDR3: CATSDSLDRTNTEAFF
V: TRBV3-1/TRBV3-2; J: TRBJ2-1; CDR3: CASSRNRATSYNEQFF
V: TRBV6-5; J: TRBJ2-7; CDR3: CASSYSWSTYEQYF
V: TRBV7-9; J: TRBJ1-5; CDR3: CASSSHEGVQPQHF
V: TRBV15; J: TRBJ1-4; CDR3: CATSPRWGTNEKLFF
V: TRBV6-5; J: TRBJ1-1; CDR3: CASGQGMNTEAFF
V: TRBV7-9; J: TRBJ1-4; CDR3: CASSLDAGMEKLFF
V: TRBV9; J: TRBJ1-2; CDR3: CASSGGTEYYGYTF
V: TRBV30; J: TRBJ2-1; CDR3: CAWRTLSGTSYNEQFF
V: TRBV29-1; J: TRBJ2-5; CDR3: CSVSLDQETQYF
V: TRBV4-1; J: TRBJ2-5; CDR3: CASSQMVGEETQYF
V: TRBV5-6; J: TRBJ1-1; CDR3: CASSYDRDTEAFF
V: TRBV15; J: TRBJ1-4; CDR3: CATSRARTEPTTNEKLFF
V: TRBV30; J: TRBJ1-3; CDR3: CAWDQDGNTIYF
V: TRBV5-1; J: TRBJ2-2; CDR3: CASSLDGAPTGELFF
V: TRBV29-1; J: TRBJ1-1; CDR3: CSVEVDRNTEAFF
V: TRBV30; J: TRBJ1-5; CDR3: CAWSGRANQPQHF
V: TRBV2; J: TRBJ2-2; CDR3: CASSPTGSTGELFF
V: TRBV4-2; J: TRBJ2-7; CDR3: CASQRNAGGYEQYF
V: TRBV12-5; J: TRBJ1-6; CDR3: CASGGDSYSPLHF
V: TRBV29-1; J: TRBJ2-1; CDR3: CSVDGTSGRHNEQFF
V: TRBV6-6; J: TRBJ1-1; CDR3: CASSTGQGNNEAFF
V: TRBV10-3; J: TRBJ2-6; CDR3: CAISEKDRLAGANVLTF
V: TRBV10-2; J: TRBJ2-2; CDR3: CASSKGAGELFF
V: TRBV6-1; J: TRBJ2-1; CDR3: CASSEARWASGNEQFF
V: TRBV6-5; J: TRBJ2-7; CDR3: CASSSPRWGPSYEQYF
V: TRBV13; J: TRBJ2-7; CDR3: CASSPPQFYEQYF
V: TRBV30; J: TRBJ1-3; CDR3: CAWSVQGSGNTIYF
V: TRBV27; J: TRBJ1-6; CDR3: CASTIGQGASSPLHF
V: TRBV30; J: TRBJ2-7; CDR3: CAWSVWGRQGSYEQYF
V: TRBV7-2; J: TRBJ1-5; CDR3: CASSLETGGSNQPQHF
V: TRBV6-1; J: TRBJ2-3; CDR3: CASSGSGLAGGAPGTQYF
V: TRBV7-9; J: TRBJ2-7; CDR3: CASSTHGTSDSYEQYF
V: TRBV6-1; J: TRBJ1-1; CDR3: CASSDASTQWPEAFF
V: TRBV28; J: TRBJ1-2; CDR3: CASSLTDSYGYTF
V: TRBV27; J: TRBJ2-5; CDR3: CASAAGLAGETQYF
V: TRBV11-2; J: TRBJ1-2; CDR3: CASSLYSRGYTF
V: TRBV11-2; J: TRBJ1-4; CDR3: CASGPGLKNEKLFF
V: TRBV18; J: TRBJ1-3; CDR3: CASSPNEDSHGNTIYF
V: TRBV6-5; J: TRBJ1-2; CDR3: CASKAGGSGYTF
V: TRBV30; J: TRBJ2-7; CDR3: CAWIRDGYEQYF
V: TRBV2; J: TRBJ2-5; CDR3: CASSSLGRGPQETQYF